The clone carrying this TCR beta chain was observed many times. This sample stems from a study of early T cells in non-severe SARS-CoV-2 infection. The V gene lost 7 bases and the J gene lost 5 bases, with 23 bases spanning the gap. The germline gives CDR1 DFQATT, CDR2 SNEGSKA (reference sequence). The CDR3 length is 15 residues. Each single cDNA molecule received a unique molecular identifier. TCRdb analysed the 5' RACE reads with MiXCR anew, one entry per CDR3 protein. The sample lists 25,000 to 30,000 distinct CDR3 sequences, roughly 4.9% occurring once. Sequenced input: whole blood. This sequence was found in an adult who was a healthcare worker with PCR-confirmed SARS-CoV-2 infection or an uninfected control (not recorded which). The V and J genes are TRBV20-1 and TRBJ1-1; D is undetermined. The CDR3 region has the DNA TGCAGTGTCCTCCCGTGGGAGGGTGGAAGAACTGAAGCTTTCTTT. Protein sequence: CSVLPWEGGRTEAFF.